Each of the 23 T cell receptor beta chains below was sequenced from the same sample in a study of OX40 agonist ivuxolimab in advanced cancers. Clones were sequenced by immunoSEQ multiplex PCR, and TCRdb holds only the in-frame ones, with some missing. The sample has some 14,000 clones, roughly 80% seen once. The material sequenced was CD4+ or CD8+ T cells sorted from blood, taken in a trial of the OX40 agonist ivuxolimab. The receptors derive from an adult with an advanced solid tumor such as melanoma, head and neck, liver or kidney cancer.

The chain links TRBV19 to TRBJ2-7; 8 nucleotides line up with TRBD1. Germline V gives CDR1 LNHDA, CDR2 SQIVND (reference sequence). CDR3 length: 14 amino acids. V shed 6 bases, J shed 2 bases, and the junction held 6 bases outside the gene matches. The CDR3 region has the DNA TGTGCCAGTAGCCCCGGGACAGGTCCCTACGAGCAGTACTTC. Encoded protein: CASSPGTGPYEQYF.

V and J are TRBV25-1 and TRBJ2-1, with D perhaps being TRBD1 or TRBD2 (5 bases each). Germline CDR1 reads MGHDK; CDR2 reads SYGVNS. Trimming removed 5 bases from V and 0 bases from J, with 14 bases in between. This CDR3 is built from 16 residues. CDR3 sequence (DNA): TGTGCCAGCAGTAGAGGGGTACTGAGCTCCTACAATGAGCAGTTCTTC. Amino acids: CASSRGVLSSYNEQFF.

This clone is medium-sized (0.01 to 0.1%) within its sample. The identical CDR3 is also encoded by other nucleotide sequences in the sample. The chain uses TRBV27 and TRBJ2-5; D is unresolved. Germline CDR1 is MNHEY and CDR2 is SMNVEV (reference sequence). The CDR3 has 13 amino acids. The ends were cut back, 5 bases at V and 3 bases at J, with 10 bases in the middle. The CDR3 DNA follows: TGTGCCAGCAGTCCGACATCTGAAGAGACCCAGTACTTC. As protein: CASSPTSEETQYF.

Concerning this clone: A read error is the likely source, as a far larger clone sits one nucleotide away. The chain uses TRBV5-5 and TRBJ1-5; possible D gene TRBD1, 5 bases. This CDR3 contains 15 residues. The germline V gene encodes CDR1 SGHKS and CDR2 YYEKEE (reference sequence). Here the CDR3 reads CACSIEGISNQPQHF. Written as DNA, the CDR3 is TGTGCCTGCAGCATAGAGGGGATAAGCAATCAGCCCCAGCATTTT.

This chain links TRBV5-6 with TRBJ2-7, with TRBD1 matching over 9 bases. This CDR3 region has 14 residues. V lost 4 bases and J lost 2; bases outside the gene matches: 4. Germline values: CDR1 SGHDT, CDR2 YYEEEE. CDR3 sequence reads: CASSHRDRAYEQYF. For the CDR3, the DNA is TGTGCCAGCAGCCACCGGGACAGGGCCTACGAGCAGTACTTC.

This chain connects TRBV28 to TRBJ1-5, with TRBD1 matching 9 bases. The V segment lost 10 bases and the J segment 2 bases; nucleotides outside the gene matches: 9. Germline V gene data show CDR1 as MDHEN and CDR2 as SYDVKM. The CDR3 extends over 15 amino acids. The CDR3, as DNA: TGTGCCACCAACGGGGACAGGGAGGGCAATCAGCCCCAGCATTTT. Protein sequence: CATNGDREGNQPQHF.

The sample holds a few counts of this clone. This rearrangement joins TRBV18 to TRBJ2-2; D is perhaps TRBD1 (5 bases). Per germline, CDR1 KGHSH and CDR2 LQKENI. This CDR3 is 16 amino acids long. Trimming stripped 4 bases from V and 1 base from J, with 13 bases between. This CDR3 reads CASSRWTRKNTGELFF. DNA of the CDR3: TGTGCCAGCTCACGATGGACACGGAAGAACACCGGGGAGCTGTTTTTT.

The rearrangement joins TRBV19 to TRBJ2-2; D could derive from TRBD1 or TRBD2 (6 bases each). The CDR3 has 17 amino acids. V was pared by 5 bases and J by 3 bases, with 19 bases between. CDR1 and CDR2 (germline): LNHDA, SQIVND (reference sequence). The CDR3, as DNA: TGTGCCAGTAGTTGGCCGAGGGGGGCTCGGGACACCGGGGAGCTGTTTTTT. The encoded protein is CASSWPRGARDTGELFF. The full variable domain, in which reference TRBV19 and TRBJ2-2 provide the parts outside the CDR3, is DGGITQSPKYLFRKEGQNVTLSCEQNLNHDAMYWYRQDPGQGLRLIYYSQIVNDFQKGDIAEGYSVSREKKESFPLTVTSAQKNPTAFYLCASSWPRGARDTGELFFGEGSRLTVL.

The V and J genes are TRBV7-9 and TRBJ2-7; maybe TRBD2 (6 bases). This CDR3 is 16 amino acids long. From germline, CDR1 is SEHNR and CDR2 FQNEAQ (reference sequence). V dropped 0 bases and J dropped 3 bases, with 15 bases sitting between them. The CDR3, as DNA: TGTGCCAGCAGCTTAGCTCTCGCGGGACCCCTCTACGAGCAGTACTTC. It codes for CASSLALAGPLYEQYF.

The gene calls are TRBV15 and TRBJ2-1; D possibly corresponds to TRBD2 (6 bases). Trimming cost V 2 bases and J 4 bases, with 18 bases left between them. Germline lookup yields CDR1 LNHNV and CDR2 YYDKDF (reference sequence). This CDR3 spans 17 amino acids. The CDR3, as DNA: TGTGCCACCAGCAGACCCCGTTCGGAGGGGACTTACAATGAGCAGTTCTTC. Translation: CATSRPRSEGTYNEQFF.

This clone appeared a single time. The chain recombines TRBV2 with TRBJ2-7; maybe TRBD2 (5 bases). In germline, CDR1 is SNHLY, CDR2 FYNNEI. Trimming removed 3 bases at V and 2 bases at J, with 14 bases between. The CDR3 totals 15 residues. CDR3: CASSDGREGTYEQYF. For the CDR3, the DNA is TGTGCCAGCAGTGATGGCCGGGAAGGTACCTACGAGCAGTACTTC.

The V call is TRBV13, the J call TRBJ2-7; 8 nucleotides match TRBD1. Germline V gene sequence: CDR1 PRHDT, CDR2 FYEKMQ (reference sequence). J was trimmed by 4 bases and V by 4 bases; bases with no gene match: 12. The CDR3 contains 16 residues. The CDR3 DNA sequence: TGTGCCAGCAGCTCCGTAGACCGGGACAGGCGTTACGAGCAGTACTTC. Translated: CASSSVDRDRRYEQYF.

The chain joins TRBV5-6 to TRBJ2-7; 12 bases line up with TRBD1. V gave up 0 bases and J gave up 6 bases; unmatched junction bases: 13. The CDR3 length is 18 residues. Germline CDR1 is SGHDT and CDR2 is YYEEEE. CDR3 sequence (DNA): TGTGCCAGCAGCTTGGGCCCGATCCGGGGACAGGGGGCCGGCGAGCAGTACTTC. Its translation: CASSLGPIRGQGAGEQYF.

The V gene is TRBV7-8, the J gene TRBJ2-5, with 7 bases lining up with TRBD1. The CDR3 is made up of 15 amino acids. V dropped 5 bases and J dropped 5; count of bases not matched to a gene: 11. Germline V gene data show CDR1 as SGHVS and CDR2 as FQNEAQ. CDR3 nucleotide sequence: TGTGCCAGCAGCCTGACAGGGTCCCCTTACGAGACCCAGTACTTC. This gives the protein CASSLTGSPYETQYF.

The chain employs TRBV5-3 and TRBJ2-2; D gene ambiguous. TRBV5-3 falls under the ORF class, with uncertain function. The ends were cut back, 8 bases at V and 7 bases at J, with 12 bases in the middle. The length of the CDR3 is 12 residues. The CDR3 loop is CASSHGNGELFF. The CDR3, as DNA: TGTGCCAGCAGCCACGGCAACGGGGAGCTGTTTTTT.

The chain employs TRBV9 and TRBJ2-3; D is tentatively TRBD1 or TRBD2 (5 bases each). Trimming left V 0 bases short and J 4 bases short, with 15 bases between. CDR1 and CDR2 (germline): SGDLS, YYNGEE. The CDR3 is 16 amino acids. CDR3 loop: CASSVAWYGAADTQYF. The CDR3 DNA reads as TGTGCCAGCAGCGTAGCCTGGTACGGGGCAGCAGATACGCAGTATTTT. Complete variable domain (other parts from reference TRBV9 and TRBJ2-3): DSGVTQTPKHLITATGQRVTLRCSPRSGDLSVYWYQQSLDQGLQFLIQYYNGEERAKGNILERFSAQQFPDLHSELNLSSLELGDSALYFCASSVAWYGAADTQYFGPGTRLTVL.

As to this clone: Sequence at one end of the junction differs from germline and may be a read error. The chain combines TRBV11-2 with TRBJ2-7; D gene ambiguous. CDR3 length: 11 residues. Looked up from germline, CDR1 is SGHAT and CDR2 is FQNNGV. The CDR3, as DNA: TGTACCAGCAGCTCTTCCTACGAGCAGTACTTC. Amino acid sequence: CTSSSSYEQYF.

The chain has TRBV4-2 and TRBJ2-2; weak D call: TRBD2 (6 bases). The CDR3 totals 16 residues. The V and J ends lost 0 bases and 4 bases respectively, with 12 bases between them. Germline V gene sequence: CDR1 LGHNA, CDR2 YNFKEQ. This CDR3 is CASSQEGGVFTGELFF. CDR3 DNA sequence: TGTGCCAGCAGCCAAGAAGGCGGGGTTTTCACCGGGGAGCTGTTTTTT.

The sample holds one count of this clone. The chain combines TRBV29-1 with TRBJ2-7; TRBD1 matches 7 bases. J lost 0 bases, V lost 1 base, and 3 bases had no gene match. This CDR3 region has 14 residues. The V gene's germline CDR1 is SQVTM and CDR2 ANQGSEA. The CDR3 loop reads CSVEGPGGSYEQYF. CDR3 DNA sequence: TGCAGCGTTGAAGGTCCAGGGGGCTCCTACGAGCAGTACTTC.

This sequence joins TRBV2 and TRBJ2-7; no firm D call. The germline V gene has CDR1 SNHLY and CDR2 FYNNEI. The ends were cut back, 5 bases at V and 7 bases at J, with 12 bases in the middle. The CDR3 runs to 12 residues. The chain's CDR3 is CASSLNGDEQYF. The CDR3 DNA reads TGTGCCAGCAGTTTAAATGGGGATGAGCAGTACTTC. The full variable domain, with the rest looked up from reference TRBV2 and TRBJ2-7, is EPEVTQTPSHQVTQMGQEVILRCVPISNHLYFYWYRQILGQKVEFLVSFYNNEISEKSEIFDDQFSVERPDGSNFTLKIRSTKLEDSAMYFCASSLNGDEQYFGPGTRLTVT.

The V and J genes are TRBV11-2 and TRBJ1-4; no firm D call. The CDR3 extends over 15 amino acids. The V gene's germline CDR1 is SGHAT and CDR2 FQNNGV. V was cut by 5 bases and J by 4 bases, with 14 bases left in between. The CDR3 region is CASSVTQRSNEKLFF. The CDR3 nucleotides read TGTGCCAGCAGCGTTACTCAAAGGAGTAATGAAAAACTGTTTTTT.

This chain links TRBV7-9 with TRBJ2-7, with 11 bases that match TRBD1. Germline V lookup: CDR1 SEHNR, CDR2 FQNEAQ (reference sequence). After removal of 0 bases from V and 4 bases from J, the junction contained 8 bases not matched to a gene. The CDR3 extends over 17 amino acids. The CDR3 reads CASSLALGTGGLYEQYF. Here the CDR3 DNA reads TGTGCCAGCAGCTTAGCGCTCGGGACAGGGGGTTTGTACGAGCAGTACTTC.

The rearrangement links TRBV7-3 to TRBJ2-5; D not resolved. CDR3 length: 12 residues. V gave up 2 bases and J gave up 5 bases, with 6 bases separating them. The germline gives CDR1 SGHTA, CDR2 FQGTGA. CDR3 nucleotides: TGTGCCAGCAGCTTACTAGGGGAGACCCAGTACTTC. Translating it yields CASSLLGETQYF.